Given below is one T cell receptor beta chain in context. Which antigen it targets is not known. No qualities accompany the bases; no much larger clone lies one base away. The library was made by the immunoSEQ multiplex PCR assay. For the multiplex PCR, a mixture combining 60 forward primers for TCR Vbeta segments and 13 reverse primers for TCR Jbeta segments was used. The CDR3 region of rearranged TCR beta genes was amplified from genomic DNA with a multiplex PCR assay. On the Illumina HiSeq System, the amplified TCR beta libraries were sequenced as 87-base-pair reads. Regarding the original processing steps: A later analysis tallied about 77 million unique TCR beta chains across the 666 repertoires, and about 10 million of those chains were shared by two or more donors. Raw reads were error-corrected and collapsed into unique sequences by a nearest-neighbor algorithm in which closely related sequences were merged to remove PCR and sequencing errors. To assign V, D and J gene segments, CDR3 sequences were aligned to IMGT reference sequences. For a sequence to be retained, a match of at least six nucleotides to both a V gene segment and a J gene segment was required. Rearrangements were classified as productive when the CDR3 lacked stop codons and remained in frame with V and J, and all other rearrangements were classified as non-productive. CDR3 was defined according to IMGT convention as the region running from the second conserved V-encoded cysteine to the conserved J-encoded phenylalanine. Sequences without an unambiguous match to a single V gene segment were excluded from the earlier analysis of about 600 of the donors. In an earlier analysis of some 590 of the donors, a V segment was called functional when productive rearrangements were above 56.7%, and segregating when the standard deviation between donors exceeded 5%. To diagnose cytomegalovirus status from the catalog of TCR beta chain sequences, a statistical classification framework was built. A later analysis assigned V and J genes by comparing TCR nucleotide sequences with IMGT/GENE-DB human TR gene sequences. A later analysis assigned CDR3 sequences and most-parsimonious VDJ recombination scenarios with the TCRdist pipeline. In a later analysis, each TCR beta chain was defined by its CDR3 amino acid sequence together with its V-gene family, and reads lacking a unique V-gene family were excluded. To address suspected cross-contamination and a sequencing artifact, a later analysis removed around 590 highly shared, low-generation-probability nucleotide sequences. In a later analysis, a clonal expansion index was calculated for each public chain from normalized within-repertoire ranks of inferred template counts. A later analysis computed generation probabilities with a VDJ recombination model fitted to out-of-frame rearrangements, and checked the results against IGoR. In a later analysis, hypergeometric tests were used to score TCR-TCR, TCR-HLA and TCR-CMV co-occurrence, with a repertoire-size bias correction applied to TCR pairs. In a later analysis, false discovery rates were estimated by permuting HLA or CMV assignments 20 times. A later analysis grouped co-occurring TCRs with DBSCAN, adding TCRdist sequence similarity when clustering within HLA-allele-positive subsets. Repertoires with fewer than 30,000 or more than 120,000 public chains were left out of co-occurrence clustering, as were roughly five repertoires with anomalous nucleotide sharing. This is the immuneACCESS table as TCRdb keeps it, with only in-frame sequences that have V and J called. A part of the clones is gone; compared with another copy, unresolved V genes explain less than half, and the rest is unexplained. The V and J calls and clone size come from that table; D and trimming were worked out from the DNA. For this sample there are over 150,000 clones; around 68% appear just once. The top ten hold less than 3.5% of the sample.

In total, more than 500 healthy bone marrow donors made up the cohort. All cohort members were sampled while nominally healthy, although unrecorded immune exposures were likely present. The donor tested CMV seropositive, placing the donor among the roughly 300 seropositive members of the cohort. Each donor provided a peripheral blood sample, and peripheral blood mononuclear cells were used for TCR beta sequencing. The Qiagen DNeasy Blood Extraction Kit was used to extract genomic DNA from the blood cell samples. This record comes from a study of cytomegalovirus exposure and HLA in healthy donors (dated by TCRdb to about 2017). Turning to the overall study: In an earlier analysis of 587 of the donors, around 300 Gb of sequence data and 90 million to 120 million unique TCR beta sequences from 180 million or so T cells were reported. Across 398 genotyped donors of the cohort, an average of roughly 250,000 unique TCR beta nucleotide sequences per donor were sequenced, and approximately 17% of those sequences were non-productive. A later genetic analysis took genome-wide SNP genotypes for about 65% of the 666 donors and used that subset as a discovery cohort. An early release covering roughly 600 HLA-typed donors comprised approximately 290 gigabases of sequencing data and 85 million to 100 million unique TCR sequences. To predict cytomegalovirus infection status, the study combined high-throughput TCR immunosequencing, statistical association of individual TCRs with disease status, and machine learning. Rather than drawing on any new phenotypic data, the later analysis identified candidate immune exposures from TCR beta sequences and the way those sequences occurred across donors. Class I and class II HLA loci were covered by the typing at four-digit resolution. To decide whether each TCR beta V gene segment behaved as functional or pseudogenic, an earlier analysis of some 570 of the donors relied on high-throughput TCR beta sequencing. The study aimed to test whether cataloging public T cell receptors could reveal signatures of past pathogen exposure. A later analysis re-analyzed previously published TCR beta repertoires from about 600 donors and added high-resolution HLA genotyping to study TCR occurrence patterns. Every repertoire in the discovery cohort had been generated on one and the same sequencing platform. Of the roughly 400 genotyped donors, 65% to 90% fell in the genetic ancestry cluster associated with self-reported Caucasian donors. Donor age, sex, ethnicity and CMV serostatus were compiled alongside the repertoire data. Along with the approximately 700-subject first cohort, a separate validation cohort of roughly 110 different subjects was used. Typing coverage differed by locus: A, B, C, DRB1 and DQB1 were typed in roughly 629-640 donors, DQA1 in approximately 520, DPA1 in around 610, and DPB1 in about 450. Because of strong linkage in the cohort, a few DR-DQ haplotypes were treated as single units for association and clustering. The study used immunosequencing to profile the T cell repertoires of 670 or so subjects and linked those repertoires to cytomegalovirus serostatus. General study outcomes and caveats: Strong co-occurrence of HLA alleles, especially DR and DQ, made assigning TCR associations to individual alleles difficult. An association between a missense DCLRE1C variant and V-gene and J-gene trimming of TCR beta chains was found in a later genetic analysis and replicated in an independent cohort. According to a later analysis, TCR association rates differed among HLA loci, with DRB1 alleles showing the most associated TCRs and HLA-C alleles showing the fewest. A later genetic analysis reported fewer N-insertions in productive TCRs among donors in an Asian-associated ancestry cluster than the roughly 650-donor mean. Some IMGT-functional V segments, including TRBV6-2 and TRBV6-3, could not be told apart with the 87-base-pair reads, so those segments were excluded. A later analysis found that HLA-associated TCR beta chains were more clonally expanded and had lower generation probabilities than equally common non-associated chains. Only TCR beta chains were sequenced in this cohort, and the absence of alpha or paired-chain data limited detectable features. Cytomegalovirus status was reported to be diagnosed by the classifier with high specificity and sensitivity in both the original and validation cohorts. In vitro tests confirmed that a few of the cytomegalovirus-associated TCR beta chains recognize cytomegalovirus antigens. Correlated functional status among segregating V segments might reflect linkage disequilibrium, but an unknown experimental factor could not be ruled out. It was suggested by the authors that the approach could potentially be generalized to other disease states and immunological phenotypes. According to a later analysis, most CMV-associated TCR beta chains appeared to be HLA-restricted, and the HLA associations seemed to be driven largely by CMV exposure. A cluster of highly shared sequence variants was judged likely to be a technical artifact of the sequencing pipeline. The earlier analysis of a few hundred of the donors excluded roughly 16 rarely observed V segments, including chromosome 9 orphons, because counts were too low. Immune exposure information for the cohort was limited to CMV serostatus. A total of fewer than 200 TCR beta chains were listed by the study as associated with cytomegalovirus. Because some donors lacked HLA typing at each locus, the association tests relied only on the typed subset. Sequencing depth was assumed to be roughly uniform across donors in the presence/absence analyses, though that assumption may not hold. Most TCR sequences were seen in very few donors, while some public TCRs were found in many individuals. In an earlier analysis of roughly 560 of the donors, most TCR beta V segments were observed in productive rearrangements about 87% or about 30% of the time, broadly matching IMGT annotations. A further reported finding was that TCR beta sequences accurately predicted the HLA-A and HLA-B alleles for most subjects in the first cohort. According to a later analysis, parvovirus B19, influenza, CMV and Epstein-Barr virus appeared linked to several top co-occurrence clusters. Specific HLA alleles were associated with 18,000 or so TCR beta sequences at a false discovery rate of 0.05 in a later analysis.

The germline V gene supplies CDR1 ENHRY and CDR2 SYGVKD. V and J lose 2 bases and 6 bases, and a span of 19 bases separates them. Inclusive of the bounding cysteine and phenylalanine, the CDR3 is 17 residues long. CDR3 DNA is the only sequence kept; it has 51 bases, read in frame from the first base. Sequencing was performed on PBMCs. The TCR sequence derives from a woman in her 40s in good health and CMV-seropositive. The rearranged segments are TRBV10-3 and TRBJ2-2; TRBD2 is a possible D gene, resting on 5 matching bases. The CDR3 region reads CAISERSVGVESGELFF. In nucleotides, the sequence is TGTGCCATCAGTGAGCGTAGCGTGGGAGTTGAATCCGGGGAGCTGTTTTTT.